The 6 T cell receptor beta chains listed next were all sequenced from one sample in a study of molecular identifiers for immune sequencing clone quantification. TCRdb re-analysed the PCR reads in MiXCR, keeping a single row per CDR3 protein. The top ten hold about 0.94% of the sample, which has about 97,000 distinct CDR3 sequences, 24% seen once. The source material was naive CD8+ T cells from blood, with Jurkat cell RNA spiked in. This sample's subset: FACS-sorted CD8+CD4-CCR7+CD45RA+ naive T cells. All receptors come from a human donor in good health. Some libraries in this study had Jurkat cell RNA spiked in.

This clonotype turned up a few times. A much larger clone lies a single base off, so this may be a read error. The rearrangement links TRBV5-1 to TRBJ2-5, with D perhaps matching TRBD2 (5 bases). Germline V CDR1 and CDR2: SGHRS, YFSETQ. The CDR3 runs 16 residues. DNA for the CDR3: TGCGCCAGCGGCTTGGTCGGCCCGGGGTTTCAAGAGACCCAGTACTTC. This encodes CASGLVGPGFQETQYF.

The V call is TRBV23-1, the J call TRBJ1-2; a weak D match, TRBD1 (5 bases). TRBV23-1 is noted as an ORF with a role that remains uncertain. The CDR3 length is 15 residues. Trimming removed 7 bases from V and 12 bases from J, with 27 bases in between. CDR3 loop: CASKRLSGTSLVHTF. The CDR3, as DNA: TGCGCCAGCAAAAGATTATCCGGGACGTCGCTTGTCCACACCTTC.

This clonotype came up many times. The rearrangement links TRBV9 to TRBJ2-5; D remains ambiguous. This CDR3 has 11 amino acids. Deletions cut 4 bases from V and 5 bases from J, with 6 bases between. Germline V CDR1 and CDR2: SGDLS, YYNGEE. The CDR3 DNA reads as TGTGCCAGCAGCACGACCGAGACCCAGTACTTC. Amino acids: CASSTTETQYF.

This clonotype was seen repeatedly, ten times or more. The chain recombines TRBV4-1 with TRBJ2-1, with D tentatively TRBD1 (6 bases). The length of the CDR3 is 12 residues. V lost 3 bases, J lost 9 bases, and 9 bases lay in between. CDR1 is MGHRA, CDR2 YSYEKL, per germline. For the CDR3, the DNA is TGCGCCAGCAGCCAGGGGGCATCTGAGCAGTTCTTC. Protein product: CASSQGASEQFF.

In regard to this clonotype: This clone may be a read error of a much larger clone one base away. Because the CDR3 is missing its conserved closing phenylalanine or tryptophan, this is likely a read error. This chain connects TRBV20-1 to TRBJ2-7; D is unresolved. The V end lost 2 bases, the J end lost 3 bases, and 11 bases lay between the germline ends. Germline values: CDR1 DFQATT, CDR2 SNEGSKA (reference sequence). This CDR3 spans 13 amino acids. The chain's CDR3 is CSARPGVDYEQYL. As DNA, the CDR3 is TGCAGTGCTAGACCCGGAGTCGACTACGAGCAGTACCTC.

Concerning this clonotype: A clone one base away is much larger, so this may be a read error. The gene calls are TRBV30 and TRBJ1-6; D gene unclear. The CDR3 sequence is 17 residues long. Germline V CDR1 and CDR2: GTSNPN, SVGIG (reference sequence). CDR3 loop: CAWRPRRENSYNPPLHF. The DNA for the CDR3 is TGTGCCTGGAGGCCGAGACGGGAAAACTCCTATAATCCACCCCTCCACTTT.